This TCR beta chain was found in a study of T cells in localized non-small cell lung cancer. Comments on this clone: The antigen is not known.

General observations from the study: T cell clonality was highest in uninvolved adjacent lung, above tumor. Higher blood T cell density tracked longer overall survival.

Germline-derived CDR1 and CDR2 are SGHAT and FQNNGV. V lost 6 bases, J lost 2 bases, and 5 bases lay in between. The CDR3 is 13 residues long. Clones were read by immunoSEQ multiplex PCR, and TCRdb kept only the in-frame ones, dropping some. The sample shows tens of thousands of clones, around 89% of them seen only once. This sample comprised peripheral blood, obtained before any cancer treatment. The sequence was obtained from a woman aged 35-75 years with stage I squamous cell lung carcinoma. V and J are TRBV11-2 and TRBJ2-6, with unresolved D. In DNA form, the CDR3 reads TGTGCCAGCAGTTTAACTGGGGCCAACGTCCTGACTTTC. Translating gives CASSLTGANVLTF. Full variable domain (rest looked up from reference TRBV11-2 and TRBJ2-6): EAGVAQSPRYKIIEKRQSVAFWCNPISGHATLYWYQQILGQGPKLLIQFQNNGVVDDSQLPKDRFSAERLKGVDSTLKIQPAKLEDSAVYLCASSLTGANVLTFGAGSRLTVL.